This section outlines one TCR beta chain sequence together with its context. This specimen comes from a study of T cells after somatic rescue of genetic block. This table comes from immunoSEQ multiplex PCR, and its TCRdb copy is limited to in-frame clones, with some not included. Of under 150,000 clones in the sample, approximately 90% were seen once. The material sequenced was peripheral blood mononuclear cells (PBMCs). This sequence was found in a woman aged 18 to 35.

CDR3 region: CARIAGAAYEQYF. The CDR3 coding sequence is TGCGCCAGGATAGCGGGGGCCGCCTACGAGCAGTACTTC. The rearrangement joins TRBV23-1 to TRBJ2-7, with TRBD2 matching 9 bases. TRBV23-1 is given ORF status, its function remaining uncertain. The V and J ends lost 9 bases and 2 bases, in that order; junction bases with no gene match: 5. The CDR3 is 13 amino acids.